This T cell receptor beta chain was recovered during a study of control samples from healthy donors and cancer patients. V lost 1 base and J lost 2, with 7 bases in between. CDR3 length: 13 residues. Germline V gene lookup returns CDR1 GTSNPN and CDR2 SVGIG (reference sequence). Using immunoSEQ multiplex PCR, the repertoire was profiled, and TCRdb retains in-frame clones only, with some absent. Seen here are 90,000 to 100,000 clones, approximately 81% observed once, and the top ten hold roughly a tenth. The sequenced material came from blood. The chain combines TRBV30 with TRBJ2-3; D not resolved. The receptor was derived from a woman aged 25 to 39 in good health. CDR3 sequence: CAWSAGTTDTQYF. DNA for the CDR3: TGTGCCTGGAGTGCAGGCACCACAGATACGCAGTATTTT.